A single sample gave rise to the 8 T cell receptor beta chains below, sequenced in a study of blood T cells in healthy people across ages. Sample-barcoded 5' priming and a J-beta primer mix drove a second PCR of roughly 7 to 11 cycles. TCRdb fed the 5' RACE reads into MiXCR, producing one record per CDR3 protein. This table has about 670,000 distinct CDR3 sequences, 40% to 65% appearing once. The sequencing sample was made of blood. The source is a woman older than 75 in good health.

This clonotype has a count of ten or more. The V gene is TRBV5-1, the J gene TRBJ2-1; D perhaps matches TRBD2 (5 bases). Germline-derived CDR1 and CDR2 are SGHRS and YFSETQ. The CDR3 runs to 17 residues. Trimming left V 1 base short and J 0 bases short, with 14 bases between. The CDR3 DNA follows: TGCGCCAGCAGCTTGAGAGCGGCAGGTCTCTCCTACAATGAGCAGTTCTTC. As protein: CASSLRAAGLSYNEQFF. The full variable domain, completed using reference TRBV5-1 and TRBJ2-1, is KAGVTQTPRYLIKTRGQQVTLSCSPISGHRSVSWYQQTPGQGLQFLFEYFSETQRNKGNFPGRFSGRQFSNSRSEMNVSTLELGDSALYLCASSLRAAGLSYNEQFFGPGTRLTVL.

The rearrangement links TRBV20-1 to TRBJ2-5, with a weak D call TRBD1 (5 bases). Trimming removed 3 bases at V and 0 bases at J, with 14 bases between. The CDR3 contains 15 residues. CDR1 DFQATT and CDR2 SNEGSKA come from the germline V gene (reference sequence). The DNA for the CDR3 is TGCAGTGCTAGGAGCCCGACAGATTACCAAGAGACCCAGTACTTC. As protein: CSARSPTDYQETQYF.

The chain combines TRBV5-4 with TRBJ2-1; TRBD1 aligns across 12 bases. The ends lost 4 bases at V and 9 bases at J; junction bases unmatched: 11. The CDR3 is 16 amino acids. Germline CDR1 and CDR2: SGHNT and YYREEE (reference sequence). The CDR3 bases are TGTGCCAGCAGCCCACCTACCGGGACAGGGGGCCGTGAGCAGTTCTTC. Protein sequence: CASSPPTGTGGREQFF.

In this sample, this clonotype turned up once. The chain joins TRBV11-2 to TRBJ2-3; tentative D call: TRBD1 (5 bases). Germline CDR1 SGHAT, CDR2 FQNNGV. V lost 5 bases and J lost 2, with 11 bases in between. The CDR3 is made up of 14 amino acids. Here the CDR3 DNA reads TGTGCCAGCAGCATTCGGACATTCACAGATACGCAGTATTTT. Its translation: CASSIRTFTDTQYF.

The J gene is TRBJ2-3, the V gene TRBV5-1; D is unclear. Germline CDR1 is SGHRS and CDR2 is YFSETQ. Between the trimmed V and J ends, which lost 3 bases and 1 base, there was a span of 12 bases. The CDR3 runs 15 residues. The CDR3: CASSSEELGTDTQYF. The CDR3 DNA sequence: TGCGCCAGCAGCTCTGAAGAGCTGGGCACAGATACGCAGTATTTT.

DNA of the CDR3: TGCAGTGCTAGCTCTAAAAGGACAGGGGGCCCCTACAATGAGCAGTTCTTC. It translates to CSASSKRTGGPYNEQFF. The J gene is TRBJ2-1, the V gene TRBV20-1; TRBD1 aligns across 11 bases. The V gene's germline CDR1 is DFQATT and CDR2 SNEGSKA (reference sequence). The V segment lost 3 bases and the J segment 2 bases; nucleotides outside the gene matches: 9. The CDR3 consists of 17 residues.

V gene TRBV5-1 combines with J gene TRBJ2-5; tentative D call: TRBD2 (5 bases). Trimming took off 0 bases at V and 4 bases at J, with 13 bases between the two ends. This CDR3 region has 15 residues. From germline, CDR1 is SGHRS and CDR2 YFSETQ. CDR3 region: CASSLEGTEGETQYF. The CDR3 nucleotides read TGCGCCAGCAGCTTGGAAGGTACCGAGGGAGAGACCCAGTACTTC.

CDR3 residues: CSAPDRGTQAFF. The CDR3 DNA sequence: TGCAGTGCTCCCGATCGGGGGACTCAAGCTTTCTTT. This rearrangement joins TRBV20-1 to TRBJ1-1; a weak D match, TRBD1 (5 bases). Trimming removed 5 bases from V and 9 bases from J, with 16 bases in between. The germline CDR1 and CDR2 sequences are DFQATT and SNEGSKA (reference sequence). This CDR3 has 12 amino acids.